Each of the 23 T cell receptor beta chains below was sequenced from the same sample in a study of blood T cell repertoires in COVID-19. Assay: immunoSEQ multiplex PCR; the TCRdb copy retains only in-frame clones and omits some. The repertoire holds about 140,000 clones, roughly 80% seen once, with around 17% in the top ten. The material sequenced was peripheral blood. The source of these receptors is a man aged 45 to 65 with acute or convalescent COVID-19.

The chain couples TRBV2 to TRBJ1-1; D remains unclear. The V and J ends lost 11 bases and 0 bases respectively, with 10 bases between them. Germline lookup yields CDR1 SNHLY and CDR2 FYNNEI. CDR3 length: 12 residues. CDR3 DNA sequence: TGTGCCGTCCAGTTAATGAACACTGAAGCTTTCTTT. It specifies CAVQLMNTEAFF.

In its sample, this clone was seen a few times. CDR3 in DNA: TGCGCCAGCTCGCGGGGCGCGAACATTGGTACAGATACGCAGTATTTT. Protein: CASSRGANIGTDTQYF. This sequence joins TRBV5-1 and TRBJ2-3; tentative D call: TRBD2 (6 bases). CDR3 length: 16 residues. Germline loops: CDR1 SGHRS, CDR2 YFSETQ. The V end lost 7 bases, the J end lost 3 bases, and 21 bases lay between the germline ends.

The chain is built from TRBV7-9 and TRBJ2-3, with 10 positions matching TRBD1. Losses at the gene ends were 4 bases for V and 7 bases for J; bases not matched to a gene: 8. The germline V gene encodes CDR1 SEHNR and CDR2 FQNEAQ (reference sequence). This CDR3 is 15 amino acids long. The CDR3 loop is CASSYSTGGMNTQYF. The CDR3 DNA is TGTGCCAGCAGCTACTCGACAGGGGGCATGAATACGCAGTATTTT.

The CDR3 coding sequence is TGCGCCAGCACCAGGGGAGGGAATTCACCCCTCCACTTT. Translation gives CASTRGGNSPLHF. This chain joins TRBV10-1 and TRBJ1-6; tentative D call: TRBD1 (6 bases). Germline-derived CDR1 and CDR2 are WNHNN and SYGVQD (reference sequence). The CDR3 is 13 amino acids. Trimming left V 7 bases short and J 7 bases short, with 11 bases between.

This chain uses TRBV2 with TRBJ1-2, with TRBD1 as a possible D gene (5 bases). The germline V gene has CDR1 SNHLY and CDR2 FYNNEI. The length of the CDR3 is 14 residues. Trimming left V 5 bases short and J 3 bases short, with 13 bases between. The CDR3 bases are TGTGCCAGCAGTCACGGGGGGGTCGACTATGGCTACACCTTC. Translation: CASSHGGVDYGYTF.

The genes are TRBV4-1 and TRBJ1-2; a weak D match, TRBD1 (6 bases). The CDR3 extends over 15 amino acids. V gave up 4 bases and J gave up 1 base, with 13 bases separating them. The germline gives CDR1 MGHRA, CDR2 YSYEKL. The DNA of the CDR3 is TGCGCCAGCAGCCCCGGCCAGGGGTTTAACTATGGCTACACCTTC. Protein: CASSPGQGFNYGYTF.

This chain links TRBV7-8 with TRBJ2-2; 8 nucleotides line up with TRBD2. The germline CDR1 and CDR2 sequences are SGHVS and FQNEAQ. The junction had 4 bases not matched to a gene; V was cut back by 7 bases and J by 0 bases. This CDR3 is 15 amino acids long. The CDR3 loop reads CASKKAGANTGELFF. The CDR3 DNA reads as TGTGCCAGCAAAAAAGCGGGGGCGAACACCGGGGAGCTGTTTTTT.

This clone was recorded once. V gene TRBV19 combines with J gene TRBJ2-7; no clear D. The V gene's germline CDR1 is LNHDA and CDR2 SQIVND (reference sequence). The germline V and J ends were trimmed by 0 bases and 3 bases, with 15 bases remaining between them. The CDR3 has 16 residues. The CDR3 reads CASSIDPGLKVYEQYF. The CDR3 DNA reads as TGTGCCAGTAGTATAGATCCGGGTCTTAAAGTCTACGAGCAGTACTTC.

The V call is TRBV2, the J call TRBJ1-2; 7 nucleotides align to TRBD1. Germline V gene lookup returns CDR1 SNHLY and CDR2 FYNNEI. The CDR3 is 14 amino acids. V lost 3 bases to trimming and J lost 8 bases; unmatched junction nucleotides: 9. The CDR3 reads CASSDDLTGRGYTF. The CDR3 DNA sequence: TGTGCCAGCAGTGATGACTTGACAGGGAGAGGCTACACCTTC. Using reference TRBV2 and TRBJ1-2 for the parts outside the CDR3, the full variable domain is EPEVTQTPSHQVTQMGQEVILRCVPISNHLYFYWYRQILGQKVEFLVSFYNNEISEKSEIFDDQFSVERPDGSNFTLKIRSTKLEDSAMYFCASSDDLTGRGYTFGSGTRLTVV.

The chain links TRBV25-1 to TRBJ2-5, with D perhaps matching TRBD1 (5 bases). V lost 0 bases to trimming and J lost 3 bases, with 5 bases between them. The CDR3 spans 13 residues. The germline V gene encodes CDR1 MGHDK and CDR2 SYGVNS. The CDR3 region has the DNA TGTGCCAGCAGTGAATACAGGGAAGAGACCCAGTACTTC. Its translation is CASSEYREETQYF.

The chain is built from TRBV2 and TRBJ1-6, with a tentative D call TRBD1 (6 bases). Germline CDR1 is SNHLY and CDR2 is FYNNEI. Trimming cost V 1 base and J 8 bases, with 9 bases left between them. The CDR3 is 14 amino acids. The CDR3, as DNA: TGTGCCAGCAGTGAAGGCAGGGGCCATTCACCCCTCCACTTT. It is translated as CASSEGRGHSPLHF. Combining the CDR3 with reference TRBV2 and TRBJ1-6 gives the whole variable domain EPEVTQTPSHQVTQMGQEVILRCVPISNHLYFYWYRQILGQKVEFLVSFYNNEISEKSEIFDDQFSVERPDGSNFTLKIRSTKLEDSAMYFCASSEGRGHSPLHFGNGTRLTVT.

The chain employs TRBV28 and TRBJ1-2; 7 bases line up with TRBD1. V was clipped by 6 bases and J by 4 bases; unmatched bases: 5. The CDR3 has 13 amino acids. Germline lookup yields CDR1 MDHEN and CDR2 SYDVKM. The CDR3 reads CASREGAVYGYTF. CDR3 in DNA: TGTGCCAGCAGGGAGGGGGCAGTCTATGGCTACACCTTC.

This sequence joins TRBV3-1 (or the pseudogene TRBV3-2) and TRBJ2-1; the D gene is possibly TRBD2 (6 bases). This CDR3 has 15 residues. From germline, CDR1 is LGHDT and CDR2 YNNKEL (reference sequence). Trimming shortened V by 3 bases and J by 0 bases, and 9 bases separated the two germline ends. As DNA, the CDR3 is TGTGCCAGCAGCCAGGGACTTTTCTCCTACAATGAGCAGTTCTTC. Translation: CASSQGLFSYNEQFF.

The chain is built from TRBV7-9 and TRBJ2-3, with D tentatively TRBD1 (5 bases). This CDR3 has 13 residues. The germline CDR1 and CDR2 sequences are SEHNR and FQNEAQ (reference sequence). V gave up 5 bases and J gave up 6 bases, with 12 bases separating them. CDR3: CASSLDRSDTQYF. In DNA, the CDR3 is TGTGCCAGCAGCCTAGACAGAAGTGATACGCAGTATTTT.

The chain couples TRBV5-1 to TRBJ1-2; D remains ambiguous. Trimming pared 2 bases from V and 5 bases from J, leaving 10 bases between. CDR3 length equals 13 residues. Germline V CDR1 and CDR2: SGHRS, YFSETQ. The CDR3 protein is CASSLGTAYGYTF. The CDR3, as DNA: TGCGCCAGCAGCTTAGGAACAGCTTATGGCTACACCTTC.

This clone was detected only a few times. The rearrangement uses TRBV6-1 and TRBJ2-7, with a weak D call TRBD2 (5 bases). Trimming removed 4 bases at V and 6 bases at J, with 10 bases between. CDR1 is MNHNS and CDR2 is SASEGT in the germline V gene. There are 12 residues in the CDR3. The CDR3 sequence: CASSVAGGEQYV. In nucleotides, the CDR3 is TGTGCCAGCAGTGTGGCGGGTGGCGAGCAGTACGTC.

This sequence joins TRBV27 and TRBJ2-3, with TRBD1 identical over 7 bases. This CDR3 is 14 amino acids long. Germline values: CDR1 MNHEY, CDR2 SMNVEV (reference sequence). Trimming took 0 bases from V and 4 from J; bases not matched to a gene: 1. The CDR3 reads CASSLSQGSDTQYF. CDR3 coding DNA: TGTGCCAGCAGTTTATCACAGGGGTCAGATACGCAGTATTTT.

The CDR3 spells CASSYDPNYGGKKTQYF. The CDR3 nucleotides are TGTGCCAGCAGTTACGACCCGAACTACGGGGGGAAGAAGACCCAGTACTTC. The chain links TRBV6-2 or TRBV6-3 to TRBJ2-5, with 7 positions matching TRBD2. The CDR3 sequence is 17 residues long. V lost 2 bases, J lost 6 bases, and 15 bases stayed unmatched. The germline V gene encodes CDR1 MNHEY and CDR2 SVGEGT.

This clone was found once. The CDR3 protein is CASSVLGQGVTGELFF. The CDR3 bases are TGTGCCAGCAGCGTATTGGGACAGGGGGTCACCGGGGAGCTGTTTTTT. The V and J genes are TRBV9 and TRBJ2-2; 11 bases agree with TRBD1. With V trimmed by 1 base and J by 4 bases, 3 bases remained unmatched. CDR3 size: 16 residues. Per germline, CDR1 SGDLS and CDR2 YYNGEE.

The chain uses TRBV5-5 and TRBJ2-5, with 10 bases identical to TRBD1. The CDR3 extends over 16 amino acids. Germline-derived CDR1 and CDR2 are SGHKS and YYEKEE (reference sequence). The V gene end was trimmed by 1 base and the J gene end by 5 bases; junction bases not matched to a gene: 8. CDR3 residues: CASSLMTGGARETQYF. The CDR3, as DNA: TGTGCCAGCAGCTTGATGACAGGGGGCGCGAGGGAGACCCAGTACTTC.

CDR3 loop: CASSTLPSPQETQYF. CDR3 DNA: TGTGCCAGCAGCACGCTCCCTAGCCCCCAAGAGACCCAGTACTTC. V and J are TRBV5-5 and TRBJ2-5; a weak D match, TRBD2 (5 bases). The CDR3 sequence is 15 residues long. Between the trimmed V and J ends, which lost 4 bases and 1 base, there was a span of 14 bases. Germline CDR1 is SGHKS and CDR2 is YYEKEE (reference sequence).

The chain recombines TRBV21-1 with TRBJ2-2; the table's D call TRBD1 went unverified against the DNA. TRBV21-1 is described as a pseudogene. The CDR3 covers 16 residues. The CDR3 protein is CASSTKQGAKVGELFF. CDR3 coding DNA: TGTGCCAGCAGCACAAAACAGGGGGCGAAGGTCGGGGAGCTGTTTTTT.

The chain links TRBV4-1 to TRBJ1-2; D remains unclear. CDR1 and CDR2 from the germline V gene are MGHRA and YSYEKL. V was trimmed by 0 bases and J by 5 bases, leaving 4 bases between them. The CDR3 contains 12 residues. DNA of the CDR3: TGCGCCAGCAGCCAAGAGGAGTATGGCTACACCTTC. Translation gives CASSQEEYGYTF.